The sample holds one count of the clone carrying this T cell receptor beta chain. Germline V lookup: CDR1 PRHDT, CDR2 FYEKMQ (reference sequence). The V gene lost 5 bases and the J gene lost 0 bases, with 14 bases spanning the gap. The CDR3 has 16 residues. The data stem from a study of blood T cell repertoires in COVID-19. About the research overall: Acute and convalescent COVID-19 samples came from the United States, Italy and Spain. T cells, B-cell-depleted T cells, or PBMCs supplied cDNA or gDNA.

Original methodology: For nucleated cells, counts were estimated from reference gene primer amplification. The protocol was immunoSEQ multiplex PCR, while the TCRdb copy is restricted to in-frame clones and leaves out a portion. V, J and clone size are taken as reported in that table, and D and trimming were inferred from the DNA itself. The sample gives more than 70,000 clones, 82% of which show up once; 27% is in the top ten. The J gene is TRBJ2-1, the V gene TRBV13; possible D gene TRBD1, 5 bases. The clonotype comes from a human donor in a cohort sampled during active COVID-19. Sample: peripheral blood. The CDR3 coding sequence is TGTGCCAGCAGCAACAACCCAGGGAACTCCTACAATGAGCAGTTCTTC. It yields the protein CASSNNPGNSYNEQFF.